This TCR beta chain was identified in a study of shared clonotypes between healthy human individuals. The protocol was immunoSEQ multiplex PCR, while the TCRdb copy is restricted to in-frame clones and leaves out a portion. The sample carries some 2,500,000 clones, just under 95% recorded once. Study-level results: With a few donors compared, about 5% of naive CD4 clonotypes were shared. Among the subsets, naive ones generally showed larger estimated richness than memory ones.

In the case of this clone: Its target is not known. The sample contains more than one DNA sequence encoding this CDR3.

Germline CDR1 reads SGHTA; CDR2 reads FQGNSA. V lost 3 bases to trimming and J lost 4 bases, with 9 bases between them. The CDR3 totals 13 residues. This clonotype originated in a man younger than 35 in good health. Some clones in this sample may be carry-over from other donors' samples. The V call is TRBV7-2, the J call TRBJ2-5; D uncertain. The material sequenced was naive CD4+ T cells from PBMCs. Subset reported: CD45RA+ positively selected. CDR3 region: CASSLGPGETQYF. CDR3 coding DNA: TGTGCCAGCAGCTTGGGCCCCGGAGAGACCCAGTACTTC.